The present entry profiles one TCR beta chain with its context. The sample holds a few counts of this clonotype. Its cognate antigen has yet to be identified. Base-call qualities are not available, and no considerably larger clone is one nucleotide away. Taken from the germline V gene, the CDR1 and CDR2 loops are MNHEY and SVGAGI. The cysteine opens and the phenylalanine closes a CDR3 of 16 amino acids. The CDR3 DNA has 48 bases and is translated from base 1. V loses 0 bases at its end and J loses 5 bases; junction bases beyond the gene matches: 4. These data come from a study of T cells of healthy individuals (dated by TCRdb to the late 2010s). Preparation of the library involved 5' RACE. Sequencer: Illumina MiSeq. TCRdb reworked the public reads: Q25 trimming with fastp, MiXCR clone assembly, productive beta chains retained. Each record represents a unique CDR3 protein, reported with the most common genes and DNA among its rows. In all, the sample holds about 60,000 distinct CDR3 sequences, and around 15% of those were seen once. The top ten clonotypes cover around 4.7% of the sample.

Rearrangement joined TRBV6-5 to TRBJ2-5; 12 central bases correspond to TRBD2. The clonotype was recovered from a human donor in good health. This receptor carries the CDR3 CASSYSPSGRAETQYF. The nucleotide sequence reads as follows: TGTGCCAGCAGTTACTCCCCTAGCGGGAGGGCGGAGACCCAGTACTTC.